This record covers a single TCR beta chain. CD45RO-negative, CCR7-positively selected cells formed the naive CD8 fraction, excluding terminally differentiated effector memory CD45RA+ cells. The table came from immunoSEQ multiplex PCR; TCRdb's copy has only in-frame clones and leaves some out. Of 2 million or so clones in the sample, approximately 94% were seen once. The CDR3 runs to 14 residues. Deletions cut 5 bases from V and 7 bases from J, with 18 bases between. CDR1 SGHVS and CDR2 FQNEAQ come from the germline V gene. The data derive from a study of shared clonotypes between healthy human individuals. About the research overall: The donor group consisted of a couple of women and three men, aged 18 to 49.

This chain joins TRBV7-8 and TRBJ2-7; tentative D call: TRBD2 (6 bases). The material sequenced was naive CD8+ T cells sorted from blood. The sequence derives from a man younger than 30 in good health. Here the CDR3 reads CASSPLPGVGEQYF. The DNA of the CDR3 is TGTGCCAGCAGCCCCCTCCCGGGAGTGGGAGAGCAGTACTTC.